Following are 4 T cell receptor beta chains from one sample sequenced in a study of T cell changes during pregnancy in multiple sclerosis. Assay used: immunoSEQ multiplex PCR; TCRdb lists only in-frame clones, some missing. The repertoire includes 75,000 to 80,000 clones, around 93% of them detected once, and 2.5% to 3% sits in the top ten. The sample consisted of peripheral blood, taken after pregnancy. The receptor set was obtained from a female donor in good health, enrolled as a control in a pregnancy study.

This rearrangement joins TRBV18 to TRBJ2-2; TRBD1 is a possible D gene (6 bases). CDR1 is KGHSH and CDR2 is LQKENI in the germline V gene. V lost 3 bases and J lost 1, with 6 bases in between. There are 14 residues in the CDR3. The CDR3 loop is CASSPGQNTGELFF. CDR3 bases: TGTGCCAGCTCACCGGGACAGAACACCGGGGAGCTGTTTTTT. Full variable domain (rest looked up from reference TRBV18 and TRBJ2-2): NAGVMQNPRHLVRRRGQEARLRCSPMKGHSHVYWYRQLPEEGLKFMVYLQKENIIDESGMPKERFSAEFPKEGPSILRIQQVVRGDSAAYFCASSPGQNTGELFFGEGSRLTVL.

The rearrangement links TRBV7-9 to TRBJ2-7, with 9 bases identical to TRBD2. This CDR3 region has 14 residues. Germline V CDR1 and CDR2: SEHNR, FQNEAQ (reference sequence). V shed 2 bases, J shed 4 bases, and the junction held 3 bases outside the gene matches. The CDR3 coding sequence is TGTGCCAGCAGCTTAAGCGGGAGGAGGTACGAGCAGTACTTC. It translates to CASSLSGRRYEQYF.

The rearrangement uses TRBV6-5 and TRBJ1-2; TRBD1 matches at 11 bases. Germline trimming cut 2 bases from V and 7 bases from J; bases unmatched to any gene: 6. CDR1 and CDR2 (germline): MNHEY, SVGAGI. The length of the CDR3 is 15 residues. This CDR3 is CASSYSGQGAFGYTF. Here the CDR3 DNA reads TGTGCCAGCAGTTACAGTGGACAGGGGGCGTTTGGCTACACCTTC.

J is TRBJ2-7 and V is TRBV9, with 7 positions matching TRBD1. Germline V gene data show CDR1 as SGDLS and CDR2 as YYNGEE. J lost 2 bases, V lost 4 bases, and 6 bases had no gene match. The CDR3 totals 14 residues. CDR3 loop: CASSPRTGPYEQYF. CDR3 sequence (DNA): TGTGCCAGCAGCCCTCGGACAGGACCCTACGAGCAGTACTTC.